The entry below gives a single T cell receptor (beta chain) sequence along with its context. Its matching antigen is unknown. The PCR contained 60 Vbeta and 13 Jbeta primers. Generated by immunoSEQ multiplex PCR, the TCRdb table keeps only in-frame clones and is missing some. The table has 90,000 to 110,000 clones, about four fifths seen once. These data come from a study of cytomegalovirus exposure and HLA in healthy donors. As for the study in general: Of about 400 genotyped donors, approximately 80% clustered with self-reported Caucasian donors. Whole-study results and caveats: Upon later analysis, TCR association rates were observed to vary by HLA locus, being highest for DRB1 and lowest for HLA-C.

The source material was PBMCs. The receptor was isolated from a man aged 25 to 40 in good health and CMV-seronegative.

CDR3 sequence (DNA): TGTGCCAGCAGCCTAGACAGGGGATCGGCTGAAGCTTTCTTT. This gives the protein CASSLDRGSAEAFF. V gene TRBV7-2 combines with J gene TRBJ1-1; 8 bases are a match to TRBD1. V lost 5 bases, J lost 6 bases, and 8 bases stayed unmatched. The CDR3 has 14 amino acids. CDR1 SGHTA and CDR2 FQGNSA come from the germline V gene. The full variable domain, in which reference TRBV7-2 and TRBJ1-1 provide the parts outside the CDR3, is GAGVSQSPSNKVTEKGKDVELRCDPISGHTALYWYRQSLGQGLEFLIYFQGNSAPDKSGLPSDRFSAERTGGSVSTLTIQRTQQEDSAVYLCASSLDRGSAEAFFGQGTRLTVV.